One and the same sample provided the 26 T cell receptor beta chains below, sequenced in a study of blood T cell repertoires in COVID-19. The method was immunoSEQ multiplex PCR; TCRdb's version includes in-frame clones alone and lacks a portion of them. The sample carries about 230,000 clones, 65% to 90% recorded once. The sample taken for sequencing was peripheral blood. All receptors derive from a man aged 50-59 years with COVID-19, enrolled during active disease.

This clone was seen more than once but under ten times. This rearrangement joins TRBV5-1 to TRBJ1-5, with TRBD1 matching over 7 bases. Germline V CDR1 and CDR2: SGHRS, YFSETQ. V shed 0 bases and J 0 bases; nucleotides not matched to a gene: 3. The CDR3 contains 16 residues. The CDR3 is CASSLGTGHSNQPQHF. The CDR3 DNA reads as TGCGCCAGCAGCTTGGGGACAGGACATAGCAATCAGCCCCAGCATTTT.

The V call is TRBV30, the J call TRBJ1-1, with D tentatively TRBD1 (6 bases). This CDR3 is 14 amino acids long. Trimming pared 2 bases from V and 1 base from J, leaving 11 bases between. In germline, CDR1 is GTSNPN, CDR2 SVGIG (reference sequence). CDR3 sequence reads: CAWSRDNQNTEAFF. CDR3 DNA: TGTGCCTGGAGTCGGGACAATCAGAACACTGAAGCTTTCTTT.

The rearrangement links TRBV20-1 to TRBJ1-5, with TRBD1 identical over 9 bases. Per germline, CDR1 DFQATT and CDR2 SNEGSKA (reference sequence). This CDR3 contains 15 residues. The ends lost 3 bases at V and 3 bases at J; junction bases unmatched: 6. CDR3 nucleotide sequence: TGCAGTGCTAGTTTTGACAGGGGGATCAATCAGCCCCAGCATTTT. It is translated as CSASFDRGINQPQHF.

The gene calls are TRBV19 and TRBJ2-7; TRBD2 agrees at 7 bases. CDR3 length: 15 residues. V lost 4 bases and J lost 2; bases outside the gene matches: 8. Germline V gives CDR1 LNHDA, CDR2 SQIVND (reference sequence). The CDR3 DNA follows: TGTGCCAGTAGTAATTTTGGCGGGGGTGCCTACGAGCAGTACTTC. This codes for CASSNFGGGAYEQYF.

The J gene is TRBJ2-2, the V gene TRBV19, with 9 bases lining up with TRBD1. Germline V gives CDR1 LNHDA, CDR2 SQIVND (reference sequence). The ends lost 3 bases at V and 6 bases at J; junction bases unmatched: 8. The CDR3 totals 16 residues. The CDR3 is CASSIGGTGFSGELFF. For the CDR3, the DNA is TGTGCCAGTAGTATCGGAGGGACAGGGTTTTCCGGGGAGCTGTTTTTT.

The rearrangement links TRBV30 to TRBJ2-3, with 8 bases identical to TRBD2. Germline V CDR1 and CDR2: GTSNPN, SVGIG (reference sequence). V was pared by 3 bases and J by 4 bases, with 6 bases of the junction left unmatched. This CDR3 has 14 amino acids. The DNA of the CDR3 is TGTGCCTGGAGAAAGGCGGGGGGAGCAGATACGCAGTATTTT. Translating it yields CAWRKAGGADTQYF.

This sequence joins TRBV19 and TRBJ2-7; D may be TRBD2 (6 bases). The CDR3 runs to 14 residues. The V gene's germline CDR1 is LNHDA and CDR2 SQIVND (reference sequence). V lost 3 bases to trimming and J lost 0 bases, with 9 bases between them. The DNA of the CDR3 is TGTGCCAGTAGTATTGGGGGGATCTCCTACGAGCAGTACTTC. Protein product: CASSIGGISYEQYF.

V usage is TRBV19 and J usage is TRBJ1-5, with D hard to call. The V end was cut by 1 base, the J end by 1 base, with 8 bases between. Germline V gene lookup returns CDR1 LNHDA and CDR2 SQIVND (reference sequence). The CDR3 length is 15 residues. The CDR3 nucleotides are TGTGCCAGTAGTATAGCCGCAAGCAGCAATCAGCCCCAGCATTTT. It encodes CASSIAASSNQPQHF.

In nucleotides, the CDR3 is TGTGCCAGCAGCTTAGGAGGACAGGATGAAGCTTTCTTT. Translated: CASSLGGQDEAFF. The J gene is TRBJ1-1, the V gene TRBV7-6, with 7 nucleotides matching TRBD1. This CDR3 contains 13 residues. Looked up from germline, CDR1 is SGHVS and CDR2 is FNYEAQ. With V trimmed by 1 base and J by 7 bases, 3 bases remained unmatched.

The chain combines TRBV30 with TRBJ1-1; no reliable D call. The CDR3 length is 12 residues. V gave up 3 bases and J gave up 3 bases, with 8 bases separating them. In germline, CDR1 is GTSNPN, CDR2 SVGIG (reference sequence). CDR3 amino acids: CAWRNRDTEAFF. DNA for the CDR3: TGTGCCTGGAGGAATCGGGACACTGAAGCTTTCTTT.

The chain is built from TRBV7-2 and TRBJ2-7, with 12 bases identical to TRBD2. V was clipped by 1 base and J by 7 bases; unmatched bases: 8. This CDR3 comprises 16 residues. Germline CDR1 SGHTA, CDR2 FQGNSA. This chain's CDR3 is CASSLELTSGGREQYF. CDR3 nucleotides: TGTGCCAGCAGCTTAGAATTGACTAGCGGGGGTAGAGAGCAGTACTTC.

A few counts support this clone. J is TRBJ1-1 and V is TRBV19, with 8 bases aligning to TRBD1. V shed 4 bases and J 3 bases; nucleotides not matched to a gene: 7. The CDR3 loop spans 15 amino acids. From germline, CDR1 is LNHDA and CDR2 SQIVND (reference sequence). The CDR3: CASSTLFRGHTEAFF. CDR3 nucleotides: TGTGCCAGTAGTACCCTCTTCAGGGGGCACACTGAAGCTTTCTTT.

This rearrangement joins TRBV4-2 to TRBJ2-2; maybe TRBD1 (5 bases). CDR1 and CDR2 (germline): LGHNA, YNFKEQ. V dropped 4 bases and J dropped 3 bases, with 12 bases sitting between them. The CDR3 runs 15 residues. This CDR3 reads CASSPDRIYTGELFF. CDR3 coding DNA: TGTGCCAGCAGCCCCGACAGAATCTACACCGGGGAGCTGTTTTTT.

The V call is TRBV7-7, the J call TRBJ2-2; D may be TRBD1 (6 bases). Looked up from germline, CDR1 is SSHAT and CDR2 is FNYEAQ (reference sequence). With 10 bases removed from V and 1 base from J, the gap between germline ends came to 16 bases. This CDR3 region has 15 residues. As DNA, the CDR3 is TGTGCCATCATGCCGGGACACCAGAACACCGGGGAGCTGTTTTTT. Its translation is CAIMPGHQNTGELFF.

The CDR3 region is CASSEAWANSYEQYF. DNA for the CDR3: TGTGCCAGCAGTGAAGCGTGGGCGAACTCCTACGAGCAGTACTTC. V is TRBV6-1 and J is TRBJ2-7; no reliable D call. Germline values: CDR1 MNHNS, CDR2 SASEGT. V lost 0 bases, J lost 0 bases, and 9 bases lay in between. This CDR3 has 15 amino acids.

J is TRBJ2-1 and V is TRBV6-2 or TRBV6-3, with D possibly TRBD2 on 6 matching bases. This CDR3 has 18 residues. CDR1 and CDR2 (germline): MNHEY, SVGEGT. V lost 0 bases and J 0 bases, leaving 15 bases between the germline ends. The CDR3 protein is CASSYSDGRGSSYNEQFF. CDR3 DNA: TGTGCCAGCAGTTACTCCGATGGGCGGGGAAGCTCCTACAATGAGCAGTTCTTC.

This chain connects TRBV12-3 or TRBV12-4 to TRBJ2-7; 9 bases line up with TRBD1. V shed 7 bases, J shed 5 bases, and the junction held 6 bases outside the gene matches. The CDR3 is made up of 13 amino acids. The CDR3 sequence is CASKLTGGDEQYF. CDR3 DNA: TGTGCCAGCAAATTAACAGGGGGCGACGAGCAGTACTTC.

The chain uses TRBV28 and TRBJ1-6; possible D gene TRBD1, 5 bases. Germline V gene sequence: CDR1 MDHEN, CDR2 SYDVKM. The V end lost 8 bases, the J end lost 4 bases, and 9 bases lay between the germline ends. CDR3 length: 13 residues. CDR3 loop: CASGTGYNSPLHF. In DNA, the CDR3 is TGTGCCAGCGGCACAGGTTATAATTCACCCCTCCACTTT. The full variable domain, with the rest looked up from reference TRBV28 and TRBJ1-6, is DVKVTQSSRYLVKRTGEKVFLECVQDMDHENMFWYRQDPGLGLRLIYFSYDVKMKEKGDIPEGYSVSREKKERFSLILESASTNQTSMYLCASGTGYNSPLHFGNGTRLTVT.

This clone has only a few counts. The chain couples TRBV10-3 to TRBJ2-2, with 11 bases aligning to TRBD2. CDR1 and CDR2 (germline): ENHRY, SYGVKD. The CDR3 loop spans 17 amino acids. V lost 6 bases to trimming and J lost 6 bases; unmatched junction nucleotides: 12. The CDR3 loop is CAIRVESRTSGSGELFF. The DNA for the CDR3 is TGTGCCATCAGGGTTGAGTCCCGGACTAGCGGGTCCGGGGAGCTGTTTTTT.

This chain joins TRBV18 and TRBJ2-2, with 9 bases fitting TRBD2. V lost 3 bases and J lost 0; bases outside the gene matches: 2. CDR1 and CDR2 from the germline V gene are KGHSH and LQKENI. This CDR3 spans 16 amino acids. The CDR3 DNA reads as TGTGCCAGCTCACCCTTAGCGGGAGCGAACACCGGGGAGCTGTTTTTT. Encoded protein: CASSPLAGANTGELFF.

This chain connects TRBV19 to TRBJ1-6; the match to TRBD1 covers 9 bases. The CDR3 loop spans 15 amino acids. Trimming took 3 bases from V and 10 from J; bases not matched to a gene: 7. In germline, CDR1 is LNHDA, CDR2 SQIVND (reference sequence). This CDR3 is CASSISWTGDSPLHF. Written as DNA, the CDR3 is TGTGCCAGTAGTATCTCCTGGACAGGGGACTCACCCCTCCACTTT.

This sequence joins TRBV6-4 and TRBJ1-2; 9 bases are a match to TRBD1. Germline values: CDR1 MRHNA, CDR2 SNTAGT. CDR3 length equals 16 residues. V gave up 6 bases and J gave up 0 bases; unmatched junction bases: 8. This chain's CDR3 is CASRPRTGATNYGYTF. CDR3 DNA sequence: TGTGCCAGCAGACCACGGACAGGGGCGACTAACTATGGCTACACCTTC.

The chain links TRBV28 to TRBJ1-5; the D gene is possibly TRBD1 (6 bases). The CDR3 consists of 13 residues. CDR1 and CDR2 from the germline V gene are MDHEN and SYDVKM. The V end lost 4 bases, the J end lost 7 bases, and 11 bases lay between the germline ends. CDR3 bases: TGTGCCAGCAGTTCCGGACAGCGACAGCCCCAGCATTTT. It translates to CASSSGQRQPQHF.

The CDR3 coding sequence is TGTGCCAGCAGTCAGGACTTACGACACTCCTACGAGCAGTACTTC. Translating it yields CASSQDLRHSYEQYF. The chain recombines TRBV28 with TRBJ2-7; D might be TRBD2 (5 bases). The CDR3 loop spans 15 amino acids. Germline CDR1 is MDHEN and CDR2 is SYDVKM. The V end was cut by 5 bases, the J end by 0 bases, with 14 bases between.

V gene TRBV7-2 combines with J gene TRBJ2-3; 10 bases are shared with TRBD1. Germline CDR1 is SGHTA and CDR2 is FQGNSA. The J segment lost 1 base and the V segment lost 7 bases, leaving 5 bases of the junction unmatched. This CDR3 is built from 15 residues. CDR3 nucleotides: TGTGCCAGCACCCGGACAGGGGGGGGCACAGATACGCAGTATTTT. Amino acid sequence: CASTRTGGGTDTQYF.

This clone was seen a single time. The chain combines TRBV5-1 with TRBJ1-2, with D possibly matching TRBD1 (5 bases). Trimming took 4 bases from V and 0 from J, leaving 10 bases between them. The CDR3 loop spans 14 amino acids. Germline values: CDR1 SGHRS, CDR2 YFSETQ. The CDR3 loop reads CASSMEGTNYGYTF. The DNA for the CDR3 is TGCGCCAGCAGCATGGAGGGGACTAACTATGGCTACACCTTC.